What follows are 16 T cell receptor beta chains derived from one specimen sequenced in a study of control samples from healthy donors and cancer patients. Profiled with immunoSEQ multiplex PCR; TCRdb holds only in-frame clones, not every one. The sample includes about 140,000 clones, 88% seen only once; the top ten take approximately 1.8%. Specimen: blood. The receptors shown here come from a man aged 18 to 30 in good health.

The gene calls are TRBV9 and TRBJ2-1; the D gene is possibly TRBD2 (6 bases). This CDR3 has 12 residues. CDR1 and CDR2 from the germline V gene are SGDLS and YYNGEE. V was trimmed by 4 bases and J by 7 bases, leaving 9 bases between them. The CDR3 sequence is CASSPSGNEQFF. Written as DNA, the CDR3 is TGTGCCAGCAGCCCCAGCGGGAATGAGCAGTTCTTC.

The rearrangement links TRBV7-2 to TRBJ2-1; TRBD2 is a possible D gene (6 bases). V dropped 5 bases and J dropped 9 bases, with 17 bases sitting between them. The length of the CDR3 is 14 residues. Germline V lookup: CDR1 SGHTA, CDR2 FQGNSA. CDR3 nucleotides: TGTGCCAGCAGCACCGAGATAGCGGCCGGTGAGCAGTTCTTC. This translates into CASSTEIAAGEQFF.

The chain links TRBV9 to TRBJ2-3; 9 positions match TRBD2. V lost 5 bases to trimming and J lost 2 bases; unmatched junction nucleotides: 6. This CDR3 comprises 15 residues. Germline V gives CDR1 SGDLS, CDR2 YYNGEE. CDR3 DNA: TGTGCCAGCAGAAGCGGGGGGCGTTCCACAGATACGCAGTATTTT. Its translation: CASRSGGRSTDTQYF. The whole variable domain, remainder taken from reference TRBV9 and TRBJ2-3, is DSGVTQTPKHLITATGQRVTLRCSPRSGDLSVYWYQQSLDQGLQFLIQYYNGEERAKGNILERFSAQQFPDLHSELNLSSLELGDSALYFCASRSGGRSTDTQYFGPGTRLTVL.

In its sample, this clone was seen once. The chain carries TRBV6-2 or TRBV6-3 and TRBJ2-1; unclear D gene. Deletions cut 6 bases from V and 2 bases from J, with 2 bases between. The CDR3 runs 11 residues. Germline values: CDR1 MNHEY, CDR2 SVGEGT. The CDR3 region is CASSPYNEQFF. The DNA for the CDR3 is TGTGCCAGCAGCCCCTACAATGAGCAGTTCTTC.

This chain uses TRBV14 with TRBJ1-3; D gene ambiguous. Trimming stripped 4 bases from V and 0 bases from J, with 10 bases between. The CDR3 sequence is 15 residues long. Germline V lookup: CDR1 SGHDN, CDR2 FVKESK. The CDR3: CASSRIVSSGNTIYF. Here the CDR3 DNA reads TGTGCCAGCAGCCGGATAGTCTCCTCTGGAAACACCATATATTTT.

The V call is TRBV5-1, the J call TRBJ2-1, with a weak D call TRBD1 (6 bases). In germline, CDR1 is SGHRS, CDR2 YFSETQ. V was clipped by 4 bases and J by 13 bases, with 21 bases between them. This CDR3 spans 14 amino acids. CDR3 bases: TGCGCCAGCAGCCCCAACCTACAGGGTGAATTTCAGTTCTTC. It codes for CASSPNLQGEFQFF.

This chain uses TRBV11-2 with TRBJ2-1, with 10 bases identical to TRBD2. The V gene end was trimmed by 0 bases and the J gene end by 6 bases; junction bases not matched to a gene: 5. The CDR3 length is 16 residues. Germline lookup yields CDR1 SGHAT and CDR2 FQNNGV. CDR3 sequence reads: CASSLEAGGFSNEQFF. CDR3 DNA: TGTGCCAGCAGCTTAGAAGCGGGGGGGTTCTCCAATGAGCAGTTCTTC.

The chain employs TRBV7-9 and TRBJ2-2; TRBD2 might be the D (5 bases). Trimming removed 4 bases from V and 7 bases from J, with 16 bases in between. This CDR3 has 15 amino acids. Germline lookup yields CDR1 SEHNR and CDR2 FQNEAQ (reference sequence). This chain's CDR3 is CASSWKPGYFGELFF. CDR3 in DNA: TGTGCCAGCAGCTGGAAACCGGGATATTTCGGGGAGCTGTTTTTT.

By sample share, this clone is medium-sized. The chain links TRBV14 to TRBJ2-7; 7 bases are shared with TRBD2. Germline CDR1 is SGHDN and CDR2 is FVKESK. The ends lost 1 base at V and 4 bases at J; junction bases unmatched: 4. CDR3 length: 14 amino acids. The CDR3 region has the DNA TGTGCCAGCAGCCAAGTTCCGCGGGGGTACGAGCAGTACTTC. Protein product: CASSQVPRGYEQYF.

This rearrangement joins TRBV9 to TRBJ1-1, with a possible D match to TRBD1 (5 bases). CDR1 is SGDLS, CDR2 YYNGEE, per germline. Between the trimmed V and J ends, which lost 6 bases and 3 bases, there was a span of 15 bases. The CDR3 length is 14 residues. The CDR3 is CASKSQASDTEAFF. As DNA, the CDR3 is TGTGCCAGCAAGTCACAGGCCTCCGACACTGAAGCTTTCTTT.

This clone was found a few times. This chain links TRBV6-6 with TRBJ2-5; 10 bases agree with TRBD2. CDR1 and CDR2 from the germline V gene are MNHNY and SVGAGI (reference sequence). J gave up 5 bases and V 1 base, and 4 bases lay outside the gene matches. This CDR3 has 15 residues. As DNA, the CDR3 is TGTGCCAGCAGTTACTGGGGACTAGCGCGGGAGACCCAGTACTTC. This translates into CASSYWGLARETQYF.

The rearrangement links TRBV30 to TRBJ1-1, with 7 bases that match TRBD1. V shed 0 bases, J shed 10 bases, and the junction held 8 bases outside the gene matches. The CDR3 consists of 13 residues. Germline V gives CDR1 GTSNPN, CDR2 SVGIG (reference sequence). Written as DNA, the CDR3 is TGTGCCTGGAGTGTGCAGGGGGGCCGTATAGCTTTCTTT. It specifies CAWSVQGGRIAFF.

V is TRBV28 and J is TRBJ2-3; 9 positions agree with TRBD2. Trimming took 3 bases from V and 3 from J; bases not matched to a gene: 19. This CDR3 is built from 20 residues. Germline V gene lookup returns CDR1 MDHEN and CDR2 SYDVKM. In DNA form, the CDR3 reads TGTGCCAGCAGTTTTATGGGTAGCGGGGGACTAAATACAGGGACAGATACGCAGTATTTT. Residues: CASSFMGSGGLNTGTDTQYF. Supplemented by reference TRBV28 and TRBJ2-3, the full variable domain reads DVKVTQSSRYLVKRTGEKVFLECVQDMDHENMFWYRQDPGLGLRLIYFSYDVKMKEKGDIPEGYSVSREKKERFSLILESASTNQTSMYLCASSFMGSGGLNTGTDTQYFGPGTRLTVL.

The chain combines TRBV5-4 with TRBJ1-5; 7 bases line up with TRBD1. Germline assignment: CDR1 SGHNT and CDR2 YYREEE (reference sequence). The CDR3 spans 18 residues. The ends lost 2 bases at V and 0 bases at J; junction bases unmatched: 11. The CDR3 DNA is TGTGCCAGCAGCTTCCGACAGGGACCCTATGATAGCAATCAGCCCCAGCATTTT. Its translation: CASSFRQGPYDSNQPQHF.

This chain links TRBV2 with TRBJ1-5, with D possibly TRBD1 on 6 matching bases. V dropped 6 bases and J dropped 7 bases, with 16 bases sitting between them. Per the germline V gene, CDR1 is SNHLY and CDR2 is FYNNEI. This CDR3 is built from 14 residues. Here the CDR3 reads CASSQRGAGQPQHF. As DNA, the CDR3 is TGTGCCAGCAGCCAGAGGGGGGCAGGCCAGCCCCAGCATTTT.

The CDR3 DNA reads TGTGCCACCAGCAGAGGGAACACTGAAGCTTTCTTT. This encodes CATSRGNTEAFF. The chain has TRBV15 and TRBJ1-1; D ambiguous. The CDR3 loop spans 12 amino acids. Germline assignment: CDR1 LNHNV and CDR2 YYDKDF (reference sequence). The V gene lost 1 base and the J gene lost 1 base, with 1 base spanning the gap.